This T cell receptor beta chain is from a study of shared clonotypes between healthy human individuals. Profiled with immunoSEQ multiplex PCR; TCRdb holds only in-frame clones, not every one. The sample has 2 million to 2.5 million clones, about nine tenths seen once. The CDR3 is made up of 14 amino acids. Trimming took off 2 bases at V and 2 bases at J, with 10 bases between the two ends. In germline, CDR1 is KGHSH, CDR2 LQKENI. Sequencing input: naive CD4+ T cells from PBMCs. The sample's subset: CD45RA+ positively selected. This chain uses TRBV18 with TRBJ2-7; D remains unclear. The origin of this receptor is a man younger than 30 in good health. Some clones in this sample may be carry-over from other donors' samples. The CDR3 loop is CASSPKRPAYEQYF. CDR3 nucleotide sequence: TGTGCCAGCTCACCAAAACGCCCCGCCTACGAGCAGTACTTC.